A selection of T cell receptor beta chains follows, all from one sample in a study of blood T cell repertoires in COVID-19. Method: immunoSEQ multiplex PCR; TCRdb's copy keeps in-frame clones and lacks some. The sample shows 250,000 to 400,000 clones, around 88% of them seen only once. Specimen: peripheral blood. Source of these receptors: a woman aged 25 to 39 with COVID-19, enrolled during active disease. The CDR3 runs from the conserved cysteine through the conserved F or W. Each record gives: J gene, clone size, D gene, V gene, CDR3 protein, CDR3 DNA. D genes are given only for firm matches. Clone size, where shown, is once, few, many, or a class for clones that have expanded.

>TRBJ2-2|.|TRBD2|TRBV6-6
CASSYSGGAVGELFF
TGTGCCAGCAGTTACTCCGGGGGGGCTGTCGGGGAGCTGTTTTTT
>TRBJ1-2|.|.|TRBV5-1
CASSSTGIYGYTF
TGCGCCAGCAGCTCCACAGGGATTTATGGCTACACCTTC
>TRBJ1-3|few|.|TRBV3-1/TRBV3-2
CASRLDRSSGNTIYF
TGTGCCAGCAGACTTGACAGATCCTCTGGAAACACCATATATTTT
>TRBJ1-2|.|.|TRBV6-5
CASSYSSGSTYYGYTF
TGTGCCAGCAGTTACTCATCGGGGAGTACCTACTATGGCTACACCTTC
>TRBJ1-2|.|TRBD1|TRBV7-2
CASRLSSGTGGRLYGYTF
TGTGCCAGCAGGCTTAGCTCCGGGACAGGGGGCCGCTTATATGGCTACACCTTC
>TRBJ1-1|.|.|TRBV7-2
CASSLGRQATGWKAFF
TGTGCCAGCAGCTTAGGGAGACAGGCGACGGGTTGGAAAGCTTTCTTT
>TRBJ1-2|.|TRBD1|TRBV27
CASSLSTGGTYGYTF
TGTGCCAGCAGTTTATCGACAGGGGGCACCTATGGCTACACCTTC
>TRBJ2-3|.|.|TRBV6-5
CASSYTGFSTDTQYF
TGTGCCAGCAGTTACACGGGGTTTAGCACAGATACGCAGTATTTT
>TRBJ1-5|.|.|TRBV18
CASSPPERGSQPQHF
TGTGCCAGCTCACCACCGGAAAGGGGTTCTCAGCCCCAGCATTTT
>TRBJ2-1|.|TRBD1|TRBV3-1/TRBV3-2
CASSQEQGALFF
TGTGCCAGCAGCCAAGAGCAGGGGGCCTTGTTCTTC
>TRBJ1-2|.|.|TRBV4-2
CASSTGVRGYNGYTF
TGTGCCAGCAGCACGGGGGTTCGGGGGTACAATGGCTACACCTTC
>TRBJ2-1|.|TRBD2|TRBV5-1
CASSFILAGGHNEQFF
TGCGCCAGCAGCTTCATACTAGCGGGGGGGCACAATGAGCAGTTCTTC
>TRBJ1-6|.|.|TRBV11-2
CASSLERRVGSPLHF
TGTGCCAGCAGCTTAGAGCGGAGGGTTGGTTCACCCCTCCACTTT
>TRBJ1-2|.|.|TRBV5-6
CASSLVVQGSYGYTF
TGTGCCAGCAGCTTGGTCGTCCAGGGTTCTTATGGCTACACCTTC
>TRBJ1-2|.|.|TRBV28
CASSLTGSNYGYTF
TGTGCCAGCAGTTTAACAGGGTCAAACTATGGCTACACCTTC
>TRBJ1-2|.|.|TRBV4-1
CASSQDGHYGYTF
TGCGCCAGCAGCCAAGATGGCCATTATGGCTACACCTTC
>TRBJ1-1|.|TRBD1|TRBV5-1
CASSLVLQGRRAEAFF
TGCGCCAGCAGCTTAGTACTACAGGGGCGGAGGGCTGAAGCTTTCTTT
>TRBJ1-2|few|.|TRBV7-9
CASSLGETGAYGYTF
TGTGCCAGCAGCTTAGGTGAGACAGGTGCCTATGGCTACACCTTC
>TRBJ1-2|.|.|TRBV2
CASSFGINYGYTF
TGTGCCAGCAGTTTCGGGATTAACTATGGCTACACCTTC
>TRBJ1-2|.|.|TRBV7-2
CASSLSRGDGYTF
TGTGCCAGCAGCTTAAGCAGGGGTGACGGCTACACCTTC
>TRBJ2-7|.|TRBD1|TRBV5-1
CASSLEGTADEQYF
TGCGCCAGCAGCTTGGAAGGGACAGCGGACGAGCAGTACTTC
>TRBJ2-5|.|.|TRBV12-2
CASRWITGGFYTQETQYF
TGTGCAAGTCGCTGGATCACCGGGGGTTTTTACACTCAAGAGACCCAGTACTTC
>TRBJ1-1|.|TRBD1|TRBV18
CASSPLTGEAFF
TGTGCCAGCTCACCCCTGACAGGGGAAGCTTTCTTT
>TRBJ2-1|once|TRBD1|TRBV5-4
CASSSRDRLYNEQFF
TGTGCCAGCAGTTCCCGGGACAGGCTATACAATGAGCAGTTCTTC
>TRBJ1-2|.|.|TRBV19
CASSVEGGWNYGYIF
TGTGCCAGTAGTGTCGAGGGGGGGTGGAACTATGGCTACATCTTC
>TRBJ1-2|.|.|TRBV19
CASSIRRAGFHGYTF
TGTGCCAGTAGTATACGGAGAGCAGGGTTCCATGGCTACACCTTC
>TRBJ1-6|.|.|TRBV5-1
CASSRDLHSPLHF
TGCGCCAGCAGTCGGGATTTACATTCACCCCTCCACTTT
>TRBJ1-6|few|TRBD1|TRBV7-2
CASSLTWDSKNSPLHF
TGTGCCAGCAGCCTGACTTGGGACAGTAAGAATTCACCCCTCCACTTT
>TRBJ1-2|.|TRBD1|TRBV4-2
CASSQDNGQGVPYGYTF
TGTGCCAGCAGCCAAGATAACGGACAGGGGGTGCCCTATGGCTACACCTTC
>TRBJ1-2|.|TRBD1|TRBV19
CASSMVQGDYGYTF
TGTGCCAGTAGTATGGTACAGGGGGACTATGGCTACACCTTC
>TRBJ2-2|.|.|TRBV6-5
CASSYSAGLNTGELFF
TGTGCCAGCAGTTACTCGGCAGGGCTAAACACCGGGGAGCTGTTTTTT
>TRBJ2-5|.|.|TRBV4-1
CASSQEGGRDETQYF
TGCGCCAGCAGCCAAGAGGGAGGCAGGGATGAGACCCAGTACTTC
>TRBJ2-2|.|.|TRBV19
CASGTSKNTGELFF
TGTGCCAGCGGGACATCAAAAAACACCGGGGAGCTGTTTTTT
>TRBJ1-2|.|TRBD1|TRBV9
CASSGTGGYGYTF
TGTGCCAGCAGCGGTACAGGGGGATATGGCTACACCTTC
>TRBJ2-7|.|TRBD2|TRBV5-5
CASSLAGLAGEQYF
TGTGCCAGCAGCTTGGCCGGGCTAGCGGGCGAGCAGTACTTC
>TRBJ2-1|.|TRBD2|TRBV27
CASSLGLAGYGVDNEQFF
TGTGCCAGCAGCCTTGGACTAGCGGGGTATGGAGTAGACAATGAGCAGTTCTTC
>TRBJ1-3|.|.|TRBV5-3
CARSPSGDLTGNTIYF
TGTGCCAGAAGCCCGTCAGGGGATCTTACTGGAAACACCATATATTTT
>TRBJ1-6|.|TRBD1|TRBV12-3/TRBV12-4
CASSWTGDSPLHF
TGTGCCAGCAGTTGGACAGGGGATTCACCCCTCCACTTT
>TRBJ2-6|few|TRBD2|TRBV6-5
CASRTGGSGANVLTF
TGTGCCAGCAGGACGGGGGGATCTGGGGCCAACGTCCTGACTTTC
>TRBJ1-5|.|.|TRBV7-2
CASSLAQGNQPQHF
TGTGCCAGCAGCTTAGCGCAGGGAAATCAGCCCCAGCATTTT
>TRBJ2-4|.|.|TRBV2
CASSGDILAKNIQYF
TGTGCCAGCAGTGGGGACATTTTAGCCAAAAACATTCAGTACTTC
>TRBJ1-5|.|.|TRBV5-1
CASSLGGSNQPQHF
TGCGCCAGCAGCTTAGGGGGTAGCAATCAGCCCCAGCATTTT
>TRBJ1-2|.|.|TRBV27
CASSWGVGGYGYTF
TGTGCCAGCAGTTGGGGGGTCGGGGGCTATGGCTACACCTTC